This T cell receptor (beta chain) is drawn from a study of T cell responses to AZD1222 COVID-19 vaccine. This clone was detected once. What it binds is unknown. This CDR3 spans 14 amino acids. Looked up from germline, CDR1 is SNHLY and CDR2 is FYNNEI. V lost 6 bases, J lost 4 bases, and 10 bases lay in between. Study conclusions and caveats: The donors showed a predominance of white British ancestry and of females, with possible underestimation of clonal diversity. Repertoire collection took place solely once the T cell response had peaked.

Sequencing was performed with immunoSEQ multiplex PCR; in TCRdb, only in-frame clones are kept and a portion is missing. The sample holds about 75,000 clones, roughly 91% seen once. This receptor was obtained from an adult who received the AZD1222 COVID-19 vaccine. This sequence joins TRBV2 and TRBJ2-6, with D unclear. The input for sequencing was peripheral blood, taken 28 days after the second AZD1222 dose. The CDR3 bases are TGTGCCAGCAGCGTCAATCGCGGGGCCAACGTCCTGACTTTC. This translates into CASSVNRGANVLTF.